One and the same sample provided the 17 T cell receptor beta chains below, sequenced in a study of T cells in localized non-small cell lung cancer. Generated by immunoSEQ multiplex PCR, the TCRdb table keeps only in-frame clones and is missing some. This repertoire shows approximately 140,000 clones, roughly 90% found once; its top ten account for approximately 1.5%. The source was peripheral blood, collected before any cancer treatment. The receptors shown here come from a female donor older than 55 with stage I lung adenocarcinoma.

The chain joins TRBV7-9 to TRBJ2-1; TRBD2 matches 9 bases. This CDR3 is 16 amino acids long. The germline CDR1 and CDR2 sequences are SEHNR and FQNEAQ (reference sequence). V shed 2 bases and J 10 bases; nucleotides not matched to a gene: 12. The CDR3 reads CASSLFLSGRGDEQFF. The DNA for the CDR3 is TGTGCCAGCAGCTTATTTCTTAGCGGGAGAGGTGACGAGCAGTTCTTC.

The rearrangement joins TRBV5-1 to TRBJ2-7, with 7 bases aligning to TRBD1. Germline CDR1 is SGHRS and CDR2 is YFSETQ. Trimming took 5 bases from V and 1 from J; bases not matched to a gene: 6. The CDR3 runs to 14 residues. The CDR3, as DNA: TGCGCCAGCAGACCCCAGGGGGAATCCTACGAGCAGTACTTC. It translates to CASRPQGESYEQYF. The entire variable domain, with the rest obtained from reference TRBV5-1 and TRBJ2-7, is as follows: KAGVTQTPRYLIKTRGQQVTLSCSPISGHRSVSWYQQTPGQGLQFLFEYFSETQRNKGNFPGRFSGRQFSNSRSEMNVSTLELGDSALYLCASRPQGESYEQYFGPGTRLTVT.

This chain joins TRBV5-1 and TRBJ1-5; D might be TRBD1 (5 bases). V lost 0 bases and J lost 7, with 11 bases in between. Germline CDR1 and CDR2: SGHRS and YFSETQ. The CDR3 totals 14 residues. The CDR3 nucleotides read TGCGCCAGCAGCTTGGGGGGCGCTGGACAGCCCCAGCATTTT. Its protein product is CASSLGGAGQPQHF.

The chain carries TRBV10-1 and TRBJ2-6; the D gene could be TRBD1 or TRBD2 (5 bases each). The V and J ends lost 4 bases and 0 bases respectively, with 16 bases between them. Germline loops: CDR1 WNHNN, CDR2 SYGVQD (reference sequence). CDR3 length equals 18 residues. CDR3 nucleotide sequence: TGCGCCAGCAGTGGTGGGCCGGGACCGCTCTCTGGGGCCAACGTCCTGACTTTC. Protein sequence: CASSGGPGPLSGANVLTF.

The chain recombines TRBV19 with TRBJ1-1, with D possibly TRBD1 on 5 matching bases. The CDR3 length is 14 residues. The V gene lost 4 bases and the J gene lost 1 base, with 10 bases spanning the gap. CDR1 LNHDA and CDR2 SQIVND come from the germline V gene (reference sequence). CDR3 amino acids: CASSRGRENTEAFF. The CDR3 DNA reads TGTGCCAGTAGTAGAGGCAGGGAGAACACTGAAGCTTTCTTT. The complete variable domain, with remaining parts taken from reference TRBV19 and TRBJ1-1, reads DGGITQSPKYLFRKEGQNVTLSCEQNLNHDAMYWYRQDPGQGLRLIYYSQIVNDFQKGDIAEGYSVSREKKESFPLTVTSAQKNPTAFYLCASSRGRENTEAFFGQGTRLTVV.

The V gene is TRBV7-2, the J gene TRBJ2-5; D tentatively fits TRBD1 or TRBD2 (7 bases each). With 5 bases removed from V and 7 bases from J, the gap between germline ends came to 20 bases. The CDR3 has 15 amino acids. In germline, CDR1 is SGHTA, CDR2 FQGNSA. The CDR3 nucleotides are TGTGCCAGCAGCCCCCGACAGGGAAGGGGGGGGACCCAGTACTTC. It is translated as CASSPRQGRGGTQYF.

This chain links TRBV4-2 with TRBJ2-1; 12 nucleotides match TRBD2. V lost 1 base, J lost 7 bases, and 2 bases stayed unmatched. The CDR3 is made up of 15 amino acids. Germline assignment: CDR1 LGHNA and CDR2 YNFKEQ. Here the CDR3 DNA reads TGTGCCAGCAGCCAAGGGGGACTAGCGGGTAATGAGCAGTTCTTC. Translated: CASSQGGLAGNEQFF.

V is TRBV4-1 and J is TRBJ2-7; no firm D call. V lost 1 base, J lost 0 bases, and 16 bases lay in between. The CDR3 runs 17 residues. Germline CDR1 MGHRA, CDR2 YSYEKL. CDR3 bases: TGCGCCAGCAGCCAAGTCCTGGTGCAGATACCCTCCTACGAGCAGTACTTC. As protein: CASSQVLVQIPSYEQYF.

This clone has more than one count but fewer than ten. The chain has TRBV7-3 and TRBJ1-1, with D possibly being TRBD1 (5 bases). V was clipped by 2 bases and J by 4 bases, with 8 bases between them. The CDR3 is 13 amino acids. The germline V gene encodes CDR1 SGHTA and CDR2 FQGTGA. CDR3 protein: CASSLLGGTEAFF. In nucleotides, the CDR3 is TGTGCCAGCAGCTTACTCGGGGGCACTGAAGCTTTCTTT.

The chain is built from TRBV19 and TRBJ1-2, with TRBD1 matching 7 bases. CDR3 length: 13 residues. Germline-derived CDR1 and CDR2 are LNHDA and SQIVND (reference sequence). Unmatched junction bases numbered 1, after V lost 3 bases and J lost 3 bases. The CDR3 DNA is TGTGCCAGTAGTATGGGACAGTACTATGGCTACACCTTC. Amino acids: CASSMGQYYGYTF.

J is TRBJ2-7 and V is TRBV12-5, with 8 bases identical to TRBD2. Germline CDR1 LGHNT, CDR2 FRNRAP. This CDR3 region has 17 residues. Unmatched junction bases numbered 9, after V lost 0 bases and J lost 2 bases. The CDR3 sequence: CASGLVLGAGVPYEQYF. In DNA form, the CDR3 reads TGTGCTAGTGGTTTGGTACTGGGAGCGGGAGTCCCCTACGAGCAGTACTTC.

This chain uses TRBV7-9 with TRBJ2-5; 7 positions match TRBD2. There are 14 residues in the CDR3. The junction had 3 bases not matched to a gene; V was cut back by 3 bases and J by 2 bases. The germline V gene encodes CDR1 SEHNR and CDR2 FQNEAQ (reference sequence). The CDR3 nucleotides read TGTGCCAGCAGCTTCTGGGGGGGTCAAGAGACCCAGTACTTC. Its translation is CASSFWGGQETQYF.

V usage is TRBV28 and J usage is TRBJ2-1; TRBD2 is a possible D gene (5 bases). V lost 2 bases, J lost 5 bases, and 10 bases lay in between. The CDR3 covers 14 residues. The V gene's germline CDR1 is MDHEN and CDR2 SYDVKM. The CDR3 DNA follows: TGTGCCAGCAGTTTAGCGGGCGACAACAATGAGCAGTTCTTC. Residues: CASSLAGDNNEQFF.

The chain carries TRBV11-2 and TRBJ2-5; D is unclear. Trimming took off 3 bases at V and 7 bases at J, with 6 bases between the two ends. The length of the CDR3 is 11 residues. From germline, CDR1 is SGHAT and CDR2 FQNNGV. The CDR3 reads CASSFFGTQYF. CDR3 DNA sequence: TGTGCCAGCAGCTTTTTTGGGACCCAGTACTTC.

This chain links TRBV2 with TRBJ2-6; tentatively, D is TRBD1 (5 bases). The CDR3 is 16 residues long. Deletions cut 5 bases from V and 0 bases from J, with 11 bases between. Germline CDR1 is SNHLY and CDR2 is FYNNEI. The CDR3, as DNA: TGTGCCAGCAGTTACTACAGGAGCTCTGGGGCCAACGTCCTGACTTTC. Translation: CASSYYRSSGANVLTF.

The chain employs TRBV12-5 and TRBJ2-3; weak D call: TRBD2 (6 bases). This CDR3 comprises 14 residues. Trimming took off 4 bases at V and 8 bases at J, with 16 bases between the two ends. Per the germline V gene, CDR1 is LGHNT and CDR2 is FRNRAP. CDR3: CASGSPGDSGTQYF. The CDR3 region has the DNA TGTGCTAGTGGTTCCCCTGGGGATAGCGGTACGCAGTATTTT.

The rearrangement joins TRBV7-2 to TRBJ2-1; D remains unclear. Germline V gene sequence: CDR1 SGHTA, CDR2 FQGNSA. V was clipped by 2 bases and J by 6 bases, with 14 bases between them. This CDR3 is 15 amino acids long. The CDR3 region is CASSLQASRGNEQFF. The CDR3 DNA reads as TGTGCCAGCAGCTTACAAGCAAGCCGTGGCAATGAGCAGTTCTTC.